The 13 T cell receptor beta chains below all came from one sample that was sequenced in a study of blood T cell repertoires in COVID-19. Sequencing used immunoSEQ multiplex PCR; TCRdb keeps in-frame clones, though not all of them. The sample lists approximately 200,000 clones; around three quarters were seen once. Sample: peripheral blood. These receptors all come from a man in his 60s with active or convalescent COVID-19.

This clone was picked up one time. The chain links TRBV5-1 to TRBJ2-1; possibly TRBD2 for D (5 bases). The CDR3 totals 15 residues. The germline CDR1 and CDR2 sequences are SGHRS and YFSETQ. The germline V and J ends were trimmed by 0 bases and 0 bases, with 7 bases remaining between them. CDR3 sequence reads: CASSLGTYSYNEQFF. In DNA, the CDR3 is TGCGCCAGCAGCTTGGGGACTTACTCCTACAATGAGCAGTTCTTC.

The rearrangement uses TRBV28 and TRBJ2-2; weak D call: TRBD2 (5 bases). Trimming stripped 5 bases from V and 4 bases from J, with 8 bases between. Germline V CDR1 and CDR2: MDHEN, SYDVKM. CDR3 length equals 13 residues. The CDR3 spells CASSRTVTGELFF. The CDR3 DNA reads TGTGCCAGCAGTAGGACTGTCACCGGGGAGCTGTTTTTT.

The V and J genes are TRBV7-2 and TRBJ1-4; D is unresolved. Trimming left V 0 bases short and J 0 bases short, with 5 bases between. CDR1 SGHTA and CDR2 FQGNSA come from the germline V gene. This CDR3 region has 15 residues. The CDR3 reads CASSLAATTNEKLFF. The CDR3 region has the DNA TGTGCCAGCAGCTTAGCAGCGACAACTAATGAAAAACTGTTTTTT.

This clone was detected once. V usage is TRBV19 and J usage is TRBJ1-5; TRBD1 matches 9 bases. Germline V gives CDR1 LNHDA, CDR2 SQIVND (reference sequence). This CDR3 comprises 13 residues. Trimming cost V 6 bases and J 5 bases; bases outside gene matches: 2. The CDR3 here is CASRGQGYQPQHF. The CDR3 region has the DNA TGTGCCAGTAGGGGACAGGGTTATCAGCCCCAGCATTTT.

This clone was seen more than once but under ten times. The V gene is TRBV9, the J gene TRBJ1-4, with TRBD1 identical over 8 bases. The CDR3 has 15 amino acids. Germline V gives CDR1 SGDLS, CDR2 YYNGEE. J was trimmed by 3 bases and V by 0 bases; bases with no gene match: 1. CDR3 sequence: CASSVAQGANEKLFF. In DNA, the CDR3 is TGTGCCAGCAGCGTAGCACAGGGGGCTAATGAAAAACTGTTTTTT. Together with reference TRBV9 and TRBJ1-4, the CDR3 gives the full variable domain: DSGVTQTPKHLITATGQRVTLRCSPRSGDLSVYWYQQSLDQGLQFLIQYYNGEERAKGNILERFSAQQFPDLHSELNLSSLELGDSALYFCASSVAQGANEKLFFGSGTQLSVL.

The chain carries TRBV7-9 and TRBJ1-2; D is undetermined. Per germline, CDR1 SEHNR and CDR2 FQNEAQ (reference sequence). This CDR3 spans 14 amino acids. Trimming left V 1 base short and J 8 bases short, with 14 bases between. In DNA form, the CDR3 reads TGTGCCAGCAGCTTAGATTTTCGGGGAGCCGGCTACACCTTC. Encoded protein: CASSLDFRGAGYTF.

V is TRBV7-9 and J is TRBJ2-7; TRBD1 is a possible D gene (6 bases). Trimming stripped 6 bases from V and 2 bases from J, with 20 bases between. The germline V gene encodes CDR1 SEHNR and CDR2 FQNEAQ (reference sequence). The CDR3 spans 16 residues. Here the CDR3 reads CASSPSGDLGTYEQYF. The CDR3 DNA reads as TGTGCCAGCAGTCCGTCAGGGGACCTTGGCACCTACGAGCAGTACTTC.

This chain uses TRBV27 with TRBJ2-7; D might be TRBD1 (5 bases). V lost 10 bases and J lost 0, with 13 bases in between. CDR1 MNHEY and CDR2 SMNVEV come from the germline V gene (reference sequence). The length of the CDR3 is 13 residues. CDR3 region: CATLDSLSYEQYF. For the CDR3, the DNA is TGTGCCACCCTCGACAGTCTCTCCTACGAGCAGTACTTC.

The sample holds one count of this clone. The CDR3 reads CASSQDPGTGGETQYF. The CDR3 bases are TGCGCCAGCAGCCAAGACCCCGGGACAGGGGGTGAGACCCAGTACTTC. V usage is TRBV4-3 and J usage is TRBJ2-5; 11 nucleotides line up with TRBD1. Germline V CDR1 and CDR2: LGHNA, YSLEER. V lost 0 bases to trimming and J lost 5 bases; unmatched junction nucleotides: 5. The CDR3 has 16 residues.

This clone was seen a few times. The V call is TRBV2, the J call TRBJ1-6; D is perhaps TRBD1 (5 bases). V lost 3 bases and J lost 8, with 14 bases in between. CDR3 length: 15 amino acids. Germline V gene data show CDR1 as SNHLY and CDR2 as FYNNEI. The CDR3 is CASSDNRGSDSPLHF. The DNA for the CDR3 is TGTGCCAGCAGTGATAATAGGGGTTCGGATTCACCCCTCCACTTT.

V is TRBV7-2 and J is TRBJ2-7, with 7 bases fitting TRBD2. The CDR3 length is 17 residues. V gave up 0 bases and J gave up 0 bases; unmatched junction bases: 8. CDR1 is SGHTA and CDR2 is FQGNSA in the germline V gene. The CDR3 DNA is TGTGCCAGCAGCTTAGCGCGGGCTAGCGGACGCTCCTACGAGCAGTACTTC. Translating it yields CASSLARASGRSYEQYF.

This clone was observed a handful of times. The J gene is TRBJ2-7, the V gene TRBV5-1, with 8 positions matching TRBD1. The CDR3 covers 13 residues. The ends lost 0 bases at V and 7 bases at J; junction bases unmatched: 3. Germline-derived CDR1 and CDR2 are SGHRS and YFSETQ. For the CDR3, the DNA is TGCGCCAGCAGCTTGGGGACAGGGCTAGAGCAGTACTTC. It is translated as CASSLGTGLEQYF. The full variable domain, with the rest looked up from reference TRBV5-1 and TRBJ2-7, is KAGVTQTPRYLIKTRGQQVTLSCSPISGHRSVSWYQQTPGQGLQFLFEYFSETQRNKGNFPGRFSGRQFSNSRSEMNVSTLELGDSALYLCASSLGTGLEQYFGPGTRLTVT.

The chain recombines TRBV7-9 with TRBJ2-1; TRBD2 matches at 12 bases. The J segment lost 4 bases and the V segment lost 5 bases, leaving 3 bases of the junction unmatched. CDR3 length: 15 amino acids. Germline V gene data show CDR1 as SEHNR and CDR2 as FQNEAQ (reference sequence). The CDR3, as DNA: TGTGCCAGCAGCCGACTAGCGGGAGCTTACAATGAGCAGTTCTTC. The encoded protein is CASSRLAGAYNEQFF.